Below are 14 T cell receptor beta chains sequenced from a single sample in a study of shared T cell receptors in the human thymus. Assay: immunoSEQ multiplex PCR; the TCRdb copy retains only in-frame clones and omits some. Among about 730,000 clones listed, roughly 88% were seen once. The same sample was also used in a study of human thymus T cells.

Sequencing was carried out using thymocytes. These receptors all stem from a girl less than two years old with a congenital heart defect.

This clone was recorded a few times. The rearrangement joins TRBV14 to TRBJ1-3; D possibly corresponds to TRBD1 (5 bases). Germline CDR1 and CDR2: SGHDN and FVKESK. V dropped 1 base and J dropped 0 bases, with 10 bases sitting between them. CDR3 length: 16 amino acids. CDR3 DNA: TGTGCCAGCAGCCAAGTAGGGAGGGGCTCTGGAAACACCATATATTTT. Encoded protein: CASSQVGRGSGNTIYF.

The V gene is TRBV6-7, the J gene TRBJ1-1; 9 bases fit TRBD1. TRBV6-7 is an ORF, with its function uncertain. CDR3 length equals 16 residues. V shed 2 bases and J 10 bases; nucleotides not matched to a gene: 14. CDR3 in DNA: TGTGCCAGCAGTTACGTGGTCGGACAGGGGAGCTGGCGAGCTTTCTTT. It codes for CASSYVVGQGSWRAFF.

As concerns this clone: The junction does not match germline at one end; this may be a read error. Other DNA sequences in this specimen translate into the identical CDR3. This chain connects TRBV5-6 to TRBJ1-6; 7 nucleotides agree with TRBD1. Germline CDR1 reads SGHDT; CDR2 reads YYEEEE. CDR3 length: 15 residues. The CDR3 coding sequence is TGTGCCAGCAGCTGCGGACAGGCTAAAAATTCCCCCCTCCACTTT. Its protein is CASSCGQAKNSPLHF. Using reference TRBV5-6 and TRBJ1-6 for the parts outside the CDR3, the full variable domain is DAGVTQSPTHLIKTRGQQVTLRCSPKSGHDTVSWYQQALGQGPQFIFQYYEEEERQRGNFPDRFSGHQFPNYSSELNVNALLLGDSALYLCASSCGQAKNSPLHFGNGTRLTVT.

In DNA, the CDR3 is TGCAGCGTCGTGAGAACAGGCATGAGAGGCTACACCTTC. It specifies CSVVRTGMRGYTF. The chain uses TRBV29-1 and TRBJ1-2, with TRBD1 as a possible D gene (5 bases). V lost 6 bases and J lost 8, with 19 bases in between. CDR1 and CDR2 (germline): SQVTM, ANQGSEA. The CDR3 consists of 13 residues.

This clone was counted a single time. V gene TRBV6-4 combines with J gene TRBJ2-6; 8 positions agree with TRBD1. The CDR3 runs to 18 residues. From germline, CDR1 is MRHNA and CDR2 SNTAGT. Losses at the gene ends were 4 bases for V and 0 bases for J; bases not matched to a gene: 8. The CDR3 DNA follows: TGTGCCAGCAGTGCCACCGGGACAGGCCCCTCTGGGGCCAACGTCCTGACTTTC. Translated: CASSATGTGPSGANVLTF.

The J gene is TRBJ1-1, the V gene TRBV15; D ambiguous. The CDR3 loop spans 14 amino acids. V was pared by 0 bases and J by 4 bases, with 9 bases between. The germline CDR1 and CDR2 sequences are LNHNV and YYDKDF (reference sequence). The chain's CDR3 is CATSRDKALTEAFF. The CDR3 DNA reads TGTGCCACCAGCAGAGATAAAGCCCTCACTGAAGCTTTCTTT.

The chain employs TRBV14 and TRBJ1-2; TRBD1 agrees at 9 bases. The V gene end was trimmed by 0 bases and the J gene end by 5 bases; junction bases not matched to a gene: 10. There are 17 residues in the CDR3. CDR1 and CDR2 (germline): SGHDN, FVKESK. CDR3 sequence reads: CASSQDPDRGKGYGYTF. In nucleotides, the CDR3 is TGTGCCAGCAGCCAAGATCCGGACAGGGGTAAGGGGTATGGCTACACCTTC.

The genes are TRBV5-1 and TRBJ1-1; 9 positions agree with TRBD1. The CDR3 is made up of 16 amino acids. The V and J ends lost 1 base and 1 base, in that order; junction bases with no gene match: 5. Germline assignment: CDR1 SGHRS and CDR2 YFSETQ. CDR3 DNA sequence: TGCGCCAGCAGCTTGATACAGGGGGCAAGGAACACTGAAGCTTTCTTT. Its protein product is CASSLIQGARNTEAFF.

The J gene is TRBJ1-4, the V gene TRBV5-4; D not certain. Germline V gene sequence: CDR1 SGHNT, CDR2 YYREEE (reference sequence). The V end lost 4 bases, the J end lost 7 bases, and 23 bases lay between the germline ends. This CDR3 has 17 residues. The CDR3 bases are TGTGCCAGCAGCGCAAAGGGCGGGGTTGGGCGGGGTGAAAAACTGTTTTTT. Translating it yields CASSAKGGVGRGEKLFF.

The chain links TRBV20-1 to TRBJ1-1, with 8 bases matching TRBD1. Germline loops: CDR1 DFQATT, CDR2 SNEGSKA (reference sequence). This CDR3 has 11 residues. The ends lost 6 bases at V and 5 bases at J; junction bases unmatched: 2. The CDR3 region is CSANRGTEAFF. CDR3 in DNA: TGCAGTGCGAACAGGGGGACTGAAGCTTTCTTT.

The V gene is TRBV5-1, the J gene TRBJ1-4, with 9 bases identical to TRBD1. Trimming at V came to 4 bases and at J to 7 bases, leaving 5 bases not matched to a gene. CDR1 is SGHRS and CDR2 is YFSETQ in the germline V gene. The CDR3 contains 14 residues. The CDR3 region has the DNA TGCGCCAGCAGCCTGGGGACAGGGAGTGAAAAACTGTTTTTT. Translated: CASSLGTGSEKLFF.

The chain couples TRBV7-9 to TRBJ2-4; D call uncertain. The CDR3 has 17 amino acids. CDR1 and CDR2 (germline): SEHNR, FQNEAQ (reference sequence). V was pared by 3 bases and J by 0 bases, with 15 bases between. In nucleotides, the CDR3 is TGTGCCAGCAGCTTCGTTGCGGTGGCTCTAGCCAAAAACATTCAGTACTTC. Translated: CASSFVAVALAKNIQYF.

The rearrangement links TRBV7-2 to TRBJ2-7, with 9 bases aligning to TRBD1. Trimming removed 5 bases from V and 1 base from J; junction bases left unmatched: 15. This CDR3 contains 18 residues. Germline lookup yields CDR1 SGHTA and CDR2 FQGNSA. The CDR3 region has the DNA TGTGCCAGCAGCCCCCCTCGGGGACAGGGTTGGCAATCCTACGAGCAGTACTTC. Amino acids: CASSPPRGQGWQSYEQYF.

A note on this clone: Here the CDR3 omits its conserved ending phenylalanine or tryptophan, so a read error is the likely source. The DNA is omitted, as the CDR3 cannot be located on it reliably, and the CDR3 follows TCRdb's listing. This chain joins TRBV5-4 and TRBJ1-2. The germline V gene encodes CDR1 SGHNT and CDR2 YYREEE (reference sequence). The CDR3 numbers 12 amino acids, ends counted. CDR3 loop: CASSLNHGGICI.